This T cell receptor beta chain derives from a study of cytomegalovirus exposure and HLA in healthy donors. Across the study: An early data release held 75 million to 100 million unique TCRs from HLA-typed donors.

Trimming left V 1 base short and J 1 base short, with 13 bases between. This CDR3 comprises 16 residues. Germline V gene lookup returns CDR1 MNHNS and CDR2 SASEGT. The study ran its PCR with 60 Vbeta and 13 Jbeta primers. The repertoire was sequenced with immunoSEQ multiplex PCR; TCRdb's copy has only in-frame clones and lacks some. The sample has around 110,000 clones; approximately 79% are singletons. This sequence originates from a man between 18 and 29 years old in good health and CMV-seronegative. Sequencing was carried out using PBMCs. This rearrangement joins TRBV6-1 to TRBJ2-5; D perhaps matches TRBD1 (5 bases). In DNA form, the CDR3 reads TGTGCCAGCAGTGAAGTCCCAGGGTCGTCCCAAGAGACCCAGTACTTC. It is translated as CASSEVPGSSQETQYF.